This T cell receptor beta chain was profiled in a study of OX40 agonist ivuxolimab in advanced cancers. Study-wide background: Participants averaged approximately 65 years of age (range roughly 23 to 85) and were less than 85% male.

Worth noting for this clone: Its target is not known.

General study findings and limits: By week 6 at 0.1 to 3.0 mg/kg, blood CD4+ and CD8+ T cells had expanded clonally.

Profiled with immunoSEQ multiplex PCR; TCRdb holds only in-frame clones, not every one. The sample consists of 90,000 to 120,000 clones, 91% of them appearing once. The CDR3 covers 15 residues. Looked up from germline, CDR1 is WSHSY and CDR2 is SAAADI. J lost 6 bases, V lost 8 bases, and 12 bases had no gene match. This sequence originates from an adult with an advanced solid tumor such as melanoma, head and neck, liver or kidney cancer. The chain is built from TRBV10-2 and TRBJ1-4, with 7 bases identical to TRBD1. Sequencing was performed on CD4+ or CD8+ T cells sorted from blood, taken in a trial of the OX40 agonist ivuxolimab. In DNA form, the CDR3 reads TGCGCCAGCGGACGACAGGGACGGGGAGATGAAAAACTGTTTTTT. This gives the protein CASGRQGRGDEKLFF.